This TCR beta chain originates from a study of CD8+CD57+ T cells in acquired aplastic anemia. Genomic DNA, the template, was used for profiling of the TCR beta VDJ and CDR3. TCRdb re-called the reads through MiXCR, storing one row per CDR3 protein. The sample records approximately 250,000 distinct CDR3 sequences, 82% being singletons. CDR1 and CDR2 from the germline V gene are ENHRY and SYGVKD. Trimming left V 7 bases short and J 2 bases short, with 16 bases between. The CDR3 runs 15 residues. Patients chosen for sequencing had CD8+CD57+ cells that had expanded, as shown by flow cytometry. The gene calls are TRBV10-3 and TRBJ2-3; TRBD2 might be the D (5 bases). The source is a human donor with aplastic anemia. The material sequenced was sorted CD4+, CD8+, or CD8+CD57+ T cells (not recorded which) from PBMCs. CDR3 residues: CAIKWAGVDTDTQYF. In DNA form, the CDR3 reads TGTGCCATCAAGTGGGCGGGTGTGGACACAGATACGCAGTATTTT.